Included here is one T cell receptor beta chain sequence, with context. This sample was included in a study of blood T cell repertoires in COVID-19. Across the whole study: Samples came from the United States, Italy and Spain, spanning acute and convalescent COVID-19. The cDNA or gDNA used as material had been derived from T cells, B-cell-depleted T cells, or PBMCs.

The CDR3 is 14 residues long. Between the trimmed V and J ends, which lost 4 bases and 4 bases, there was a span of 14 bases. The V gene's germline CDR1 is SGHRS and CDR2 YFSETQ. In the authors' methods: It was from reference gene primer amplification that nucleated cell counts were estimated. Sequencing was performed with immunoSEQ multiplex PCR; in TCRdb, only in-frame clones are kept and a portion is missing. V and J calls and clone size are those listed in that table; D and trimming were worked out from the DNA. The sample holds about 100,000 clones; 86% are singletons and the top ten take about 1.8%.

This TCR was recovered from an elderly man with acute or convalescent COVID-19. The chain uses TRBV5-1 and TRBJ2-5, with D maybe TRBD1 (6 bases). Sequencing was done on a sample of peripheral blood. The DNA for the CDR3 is TGCGCCAGCAGCACAGGGACCCCTGGAGAGACCCAGTACTTC. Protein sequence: CASSTGTPGETQYF.